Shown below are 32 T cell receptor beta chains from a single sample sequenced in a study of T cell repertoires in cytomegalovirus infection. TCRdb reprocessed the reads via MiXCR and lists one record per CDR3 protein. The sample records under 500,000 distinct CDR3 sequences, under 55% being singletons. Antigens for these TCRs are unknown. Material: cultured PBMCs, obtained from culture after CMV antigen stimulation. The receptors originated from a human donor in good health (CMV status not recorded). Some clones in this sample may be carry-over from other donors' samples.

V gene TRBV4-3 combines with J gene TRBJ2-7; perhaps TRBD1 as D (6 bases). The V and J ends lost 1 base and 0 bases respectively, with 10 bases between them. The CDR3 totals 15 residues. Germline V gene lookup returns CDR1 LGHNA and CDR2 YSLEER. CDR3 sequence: CASSQVYRDSYEQYF. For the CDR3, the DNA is TGCGCCAGCAGCCAAGTGTACAGGGACTCCTACGAGCAGTACTTC.

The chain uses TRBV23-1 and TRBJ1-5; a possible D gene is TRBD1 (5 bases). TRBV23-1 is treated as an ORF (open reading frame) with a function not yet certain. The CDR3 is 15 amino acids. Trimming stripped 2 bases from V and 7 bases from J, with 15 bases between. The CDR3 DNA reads TGCGCCAGCAGTCAACGGACTCCAGGGTTCCAGCCCCAGCATTTT. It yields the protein CASSQRTPGFQPQHF.

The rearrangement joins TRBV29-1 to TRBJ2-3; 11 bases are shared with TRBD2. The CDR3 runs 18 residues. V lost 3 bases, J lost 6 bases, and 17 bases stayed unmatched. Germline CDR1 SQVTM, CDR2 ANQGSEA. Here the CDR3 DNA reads TGCAGCGTTGACTTCCCATCTGGACTAGCGGGCCGTAGGGATACGCAGTATTTT. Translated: CSVDFPSGLAGRRDTQYF.

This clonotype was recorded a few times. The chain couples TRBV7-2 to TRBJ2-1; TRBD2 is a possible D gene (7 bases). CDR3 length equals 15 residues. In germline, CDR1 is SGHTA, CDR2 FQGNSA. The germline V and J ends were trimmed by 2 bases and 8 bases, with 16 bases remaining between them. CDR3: CASSLRGGGGDEQFF. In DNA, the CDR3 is TGTGCCAGCAGCTTAAGAGGGGGGGGGGGAGATGAGCAGTTCTTC.

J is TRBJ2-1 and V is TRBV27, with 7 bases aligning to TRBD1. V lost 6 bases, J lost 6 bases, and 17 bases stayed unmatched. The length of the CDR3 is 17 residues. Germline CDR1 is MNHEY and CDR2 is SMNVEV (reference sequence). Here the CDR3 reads CASRSAWGETGSNEQFF. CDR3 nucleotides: TGTGCCAGCAGATCCGCCTGGGGTGAGACAGGGAGCAATGAGCAGTTCTTC.

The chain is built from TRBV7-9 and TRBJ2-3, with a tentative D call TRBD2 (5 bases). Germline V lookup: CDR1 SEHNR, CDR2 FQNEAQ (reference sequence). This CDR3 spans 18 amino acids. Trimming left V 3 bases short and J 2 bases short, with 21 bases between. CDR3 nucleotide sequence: TGTGCCAGCAGCTTCCGACCAAGAGGGAAATCGCCCACAGATACGCAGTATTTT. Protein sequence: CASSFRPRGKSPTDTQYF.

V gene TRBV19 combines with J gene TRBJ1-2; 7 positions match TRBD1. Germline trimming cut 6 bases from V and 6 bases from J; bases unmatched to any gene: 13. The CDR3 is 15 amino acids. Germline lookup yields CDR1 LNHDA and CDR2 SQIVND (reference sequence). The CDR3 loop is CASRTPGQPEDGYTF. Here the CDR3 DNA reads TGTGCCAGTAGGACACCGGGACAGCCCGAAGATGGCTACACCTTC.

The CDR3 region has the DNA TGTGCCAGCAGCGTAGGGGACAGGGGGCGCCAGGACGAGCAGTACTTC. Its translation is CASSVGDRGRQDEQYF. The genes are TRBV9 and TRBJ2-7; 12 bases are shared with TRBD1. V lost 0 bases and J lost 5; bases outside the gene matches: 6. This CDR3 has 16 amino acids. Looked up from germline, CDR1 is SGDLS and CDR2 is YYNGEE.

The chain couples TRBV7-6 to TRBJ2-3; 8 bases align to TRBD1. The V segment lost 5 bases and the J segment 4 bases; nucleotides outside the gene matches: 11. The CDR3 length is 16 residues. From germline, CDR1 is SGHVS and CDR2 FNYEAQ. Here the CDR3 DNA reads TGTGCCAGCAGCCCCGGACAGGGATTAAAGGCAGATACGCAGTATTTT. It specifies CASSPGQGLKADTQYF.

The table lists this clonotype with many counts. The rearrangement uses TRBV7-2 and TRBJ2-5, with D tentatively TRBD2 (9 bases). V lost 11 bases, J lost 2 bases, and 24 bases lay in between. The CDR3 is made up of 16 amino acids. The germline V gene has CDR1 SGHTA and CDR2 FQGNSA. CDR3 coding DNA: TGTGCCCCAGGGGGCGGGAGGGCCTGTGGACAAGAGACCCAGTACTTC. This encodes CAPGGGRACGQETQYF. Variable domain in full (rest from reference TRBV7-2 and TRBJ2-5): GAGVSQSPSNKVTEKGKDVELRCDPISGHTALYWYRQSLGQGLEFLIYFQGNSAPDKSGLPSDRFSAERTGGSVSTLTIQRTQQEDSAVYLCAPGGGRACGQETQYFGPGTRLLVL.

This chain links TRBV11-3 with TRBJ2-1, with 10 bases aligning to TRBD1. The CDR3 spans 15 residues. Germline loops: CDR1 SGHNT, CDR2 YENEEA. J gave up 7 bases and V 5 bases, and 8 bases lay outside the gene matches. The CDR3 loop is CASSHRQGALNEQFF. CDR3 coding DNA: TGTGCCAGCAGCCACCGACAGGGGGCGTTGAATGAGCAGTTCTTC.

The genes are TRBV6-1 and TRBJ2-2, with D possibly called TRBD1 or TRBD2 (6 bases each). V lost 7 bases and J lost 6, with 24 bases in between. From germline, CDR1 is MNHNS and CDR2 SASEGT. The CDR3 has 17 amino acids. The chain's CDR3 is CASTLRGFTGLPGELFF. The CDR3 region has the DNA TGTGCCAGCACCCTACGGGGGTTCACAGGGTTGCCCGGGGAGCTGTTTTTT.

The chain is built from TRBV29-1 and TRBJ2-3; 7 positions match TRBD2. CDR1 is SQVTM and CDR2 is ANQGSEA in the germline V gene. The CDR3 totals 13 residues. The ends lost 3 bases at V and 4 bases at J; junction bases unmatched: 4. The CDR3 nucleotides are TGCAGCGTTGACCGCGGGGGTCCAGATACGCAGTATTTT. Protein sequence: CSVDRGGPDTQYF.

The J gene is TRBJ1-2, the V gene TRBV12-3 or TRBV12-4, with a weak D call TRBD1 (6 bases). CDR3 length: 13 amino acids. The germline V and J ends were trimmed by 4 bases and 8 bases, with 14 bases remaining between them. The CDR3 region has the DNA TGTGCCAGCAGTTCCTCAGGGGAGCGGGGCTACACCTTC. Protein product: CASSSSGERGYTF.

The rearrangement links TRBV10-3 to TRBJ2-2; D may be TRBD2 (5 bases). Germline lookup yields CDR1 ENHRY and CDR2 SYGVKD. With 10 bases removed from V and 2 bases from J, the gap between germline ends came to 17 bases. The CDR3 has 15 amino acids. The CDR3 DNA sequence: TGTGCCAGCGCCCACTGGGAGACAAACACCGGGGAGCTGTTTTTT. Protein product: CASAHWETNTGELFF.

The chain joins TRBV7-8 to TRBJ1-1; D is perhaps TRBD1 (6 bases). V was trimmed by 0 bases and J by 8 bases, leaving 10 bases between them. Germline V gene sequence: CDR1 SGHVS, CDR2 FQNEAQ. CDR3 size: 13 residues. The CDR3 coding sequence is TGTGCCAGCAGCTTAGCGGGACACATAGAAGCTTTCTTT. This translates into CASSLAGHIEAFF.

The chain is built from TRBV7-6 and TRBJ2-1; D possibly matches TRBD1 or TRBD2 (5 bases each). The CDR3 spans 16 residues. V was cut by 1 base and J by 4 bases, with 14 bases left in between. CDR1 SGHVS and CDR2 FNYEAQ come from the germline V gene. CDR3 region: CASSLDHGARYNEQFF. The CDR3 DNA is TGTGCCAGCAGCTTAGATCACGGGGCGCGATACAATGAGCAGTTCTTC.

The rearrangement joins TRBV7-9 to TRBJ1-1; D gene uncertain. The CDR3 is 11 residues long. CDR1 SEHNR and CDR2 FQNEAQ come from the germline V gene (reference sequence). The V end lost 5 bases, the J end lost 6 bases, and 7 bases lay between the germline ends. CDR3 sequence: CASSPTPEAFF. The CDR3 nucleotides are TGTGCCAGCAGCCCGACACCTGAAGCTTTCTTT.

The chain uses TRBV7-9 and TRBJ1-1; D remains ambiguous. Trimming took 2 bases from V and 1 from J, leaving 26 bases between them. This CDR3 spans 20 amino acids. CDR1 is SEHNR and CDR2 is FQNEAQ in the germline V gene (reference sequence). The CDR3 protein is CASSLYGWRGKTGENTEAFF. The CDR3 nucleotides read TGTGCCAGCAGCTTATATGGATGGAGAGGAAAAACGGGAGAGAACACTGAAGCTTTCTTT.

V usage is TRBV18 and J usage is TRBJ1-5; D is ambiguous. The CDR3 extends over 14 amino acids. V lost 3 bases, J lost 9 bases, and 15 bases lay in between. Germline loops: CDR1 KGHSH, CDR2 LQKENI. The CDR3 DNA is TGTGCCAGCTCACCCGCCGGACGAGTGGGGCCCCAGCATTTT. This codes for CASSPAGRVGPQHF.

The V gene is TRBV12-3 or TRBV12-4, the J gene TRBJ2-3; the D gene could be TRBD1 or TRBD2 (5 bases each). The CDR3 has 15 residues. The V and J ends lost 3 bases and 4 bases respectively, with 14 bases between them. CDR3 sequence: CASSLPAVGADTQYF. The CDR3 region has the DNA TGTGCCAGCAGTTTGCCCGCGGTGGGGGCAGATACGCAGTATTTT.

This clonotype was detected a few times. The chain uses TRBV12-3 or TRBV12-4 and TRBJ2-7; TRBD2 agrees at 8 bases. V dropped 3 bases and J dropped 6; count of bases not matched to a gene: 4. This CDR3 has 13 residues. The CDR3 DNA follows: TGTGCCAGCAGTTTTATGGCGGGAGGCGAGCAGTACTTC. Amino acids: CASSFMAGGEQYF.

The CDR3 region has the DNA TGTGCCAGCAGGGGACAGGGATGGGGTGAAGCTTTCTTT. This codes for CASRGQGWGEAFF. V gene TRBV6-8 combines with J gene TRBJ1-1, with 9 nucleotides matching TRBD1. Germline lookup yields CDR1 MNHGY and CDR2 SAAAGT. J gave up 7 bases and V 6 bases, and 6 bases lay outside the gene matches. The CDR3 has 13 amino acids.

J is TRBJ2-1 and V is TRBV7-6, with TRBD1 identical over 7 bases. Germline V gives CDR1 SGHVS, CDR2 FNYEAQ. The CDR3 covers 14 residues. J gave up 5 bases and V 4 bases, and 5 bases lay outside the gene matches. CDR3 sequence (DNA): TGTGCCAGCAGCTCCACAGGGGCCCACAATGAGCAGTTCTTC. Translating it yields CASSSTGAHNEQFF.

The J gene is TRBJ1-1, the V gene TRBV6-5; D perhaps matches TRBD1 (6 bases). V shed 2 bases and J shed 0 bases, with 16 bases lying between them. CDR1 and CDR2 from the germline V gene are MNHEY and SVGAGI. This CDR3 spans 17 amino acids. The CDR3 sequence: CASSYEPLTGMNTEAFF. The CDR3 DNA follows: TGTGCCAGCAGTTACGAGCCCCTCACAGGGATGAACACTGAAGCTTTCTTT.

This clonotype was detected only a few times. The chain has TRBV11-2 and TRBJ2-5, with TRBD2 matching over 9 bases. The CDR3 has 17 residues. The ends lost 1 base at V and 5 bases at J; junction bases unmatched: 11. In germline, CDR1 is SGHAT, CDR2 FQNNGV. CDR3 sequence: CASSLGAGGPSAETQYF. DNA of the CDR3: TGTGCCAGCAGCTTAGGGGCGGGAGGGCCCTCGGCTGAGACCCAGTACTTC. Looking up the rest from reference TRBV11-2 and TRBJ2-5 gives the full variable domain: EAGVAQSPRYKIIEKRQSVAFWCNPISGHATLYWYQQILGQGPKLLIQFQNNGVVDDSQLPKDRFSAERLKGVDSTLKIQPAKLEDSAVYLCASSLGAGGPSAETQYFGPGTRLLVL.

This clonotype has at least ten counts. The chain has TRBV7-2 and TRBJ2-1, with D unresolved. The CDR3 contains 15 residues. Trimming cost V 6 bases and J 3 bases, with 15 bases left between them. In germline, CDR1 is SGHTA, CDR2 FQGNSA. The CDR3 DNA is TGTGCCAGCAGGTCCATGAGCGTCGTCTACAATGAGCAGTTCTTC. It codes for CASRSMSVVYNEQFF.

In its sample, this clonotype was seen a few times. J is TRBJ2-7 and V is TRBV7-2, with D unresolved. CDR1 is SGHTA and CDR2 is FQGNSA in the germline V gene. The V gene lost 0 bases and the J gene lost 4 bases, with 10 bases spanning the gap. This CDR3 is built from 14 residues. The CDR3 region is CASSLAYSSYEQYF. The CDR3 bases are TGTGCCAGCAGCTTAGCTTATAGCAGTTACGAGCAGTACTTC.

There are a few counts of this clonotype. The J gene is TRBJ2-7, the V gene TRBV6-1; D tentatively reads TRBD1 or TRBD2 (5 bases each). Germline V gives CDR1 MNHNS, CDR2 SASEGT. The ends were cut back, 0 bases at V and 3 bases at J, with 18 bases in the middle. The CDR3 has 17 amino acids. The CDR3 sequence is CASSEALRSGGGYEQYF. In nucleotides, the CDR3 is TGTGCCAGCAGTGAAGCGCTTCGGAGTGGTGGGGGCTACGAGCAGTACTTC.

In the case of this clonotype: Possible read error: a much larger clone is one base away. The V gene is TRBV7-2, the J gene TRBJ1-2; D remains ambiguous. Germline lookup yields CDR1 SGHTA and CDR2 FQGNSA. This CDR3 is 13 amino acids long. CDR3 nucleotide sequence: TGTGCCAGCAGCTTAGGGCCTGTCTATGGCTACTCCTTC. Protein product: CASSLGPVYGYSF.

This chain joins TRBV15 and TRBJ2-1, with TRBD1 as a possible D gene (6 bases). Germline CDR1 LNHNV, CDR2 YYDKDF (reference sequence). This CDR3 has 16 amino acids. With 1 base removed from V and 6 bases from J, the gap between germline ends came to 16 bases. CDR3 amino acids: CATSRVLGWGPNEQFF. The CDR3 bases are TGTGCCACCAGCAGAGTCCTGGGCTGGGGGCCCAATGAGCAGTTCTTC.

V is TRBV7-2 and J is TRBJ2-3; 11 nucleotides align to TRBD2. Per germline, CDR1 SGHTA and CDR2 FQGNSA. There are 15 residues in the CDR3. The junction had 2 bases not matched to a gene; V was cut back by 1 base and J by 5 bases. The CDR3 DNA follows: TGTGCCAGCAGCTTAGTAACTAGCGGGGGAGATACGCAGTATTTT. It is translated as CASSLVTSGGDTQYF.